One and the same sample provided the 21 T cell receptor beta chains below, sequenced in a study of cytomegalovirus exposure and HLA in healthy donors. Researchers ran the PCR with 60 Vbeta and 13 Jbeta primers. Profiling relied on immunoSEQ multiplex PCR, and the TCRdb table lists in-frame clones only, not all of them. The sample yields tens of thousands of clones, 82% seen once. Sequencing was performed on PBMCs. These receptor sequences come from a man aged 50-59 years in good health and CMV-seronegative.

The chain has TRBV5-1 and TRBJ1-1, with D unresolved. The CDR3 loop spans 14 amino acids. The V gene lost 0 bases and the J gene lost 4 bases, with 10 bases spanning the gap. Germline V gives CDR1 SGHRS, CDR2 YFSETQ. CDR3 amino acids: CASSLDGTGTEAFF. CDR3 nucleotide sequence: TGCGCCAGCAGCTTGGATGGCACGGGCACTGAAGCTTTCTTT.

The chain combines TRBV2 with TRBJ2-3; D perhaps matches TRBD1 (6 bases). The length of the CDR3 is 14 residues. Trimming shortened V by 8 bases and J by 4 bases, and 16 bases separated the two germline ends. CDR1 and CDR2 from the germline V gene are SNHLY and FYNNEI. The CDR3 nucleotides read TGTGCCAGCGGGCACAGGGATGGAGCAGATACGCAGTATTTT. Protein sequence: CASGHRDGADTQYF. The full variable domain, its missing parts supplied by reference TRBV2 and TRBJ2-3, is EPEVTQTPSHQVTQMGQEVILRCVPISNHLYFYWYRQILGQKVEFLVSFYNNEISEKSEIFDDQFSVERPDGSNFTLKIRSTKLEDSAMYFCASGHRDGADTQYFGPGTRLTVL.

V usage is TRBV28 and J usage is TRBJ2-7, with 8 positions matching TRBD2. CDR1 is MDHEN and CDR2 is SYDVKM in the germline V gene. V lost 4 bases and J lost 5; bases outside the gene matches: 7. The CDR3 loop spans 14 amino acids. The CDR3 reads CASSSSGSRDEQYF. Here the CDR3 DNA reads TGTGCCAGCAGTTCGAGCGGGAGTCGCGACGAGCAGTACTTC. Full variable domain (remainder filled in from reference TRBV28 and TRBJ2-7): DVKVTQSSRYLVKRTGEKVFLECVQDMDHENMFWYRQDPGLGLRLIYFSYDVKMKEKGDIPEGYSVSREKKERFSLILESASTNQTSMYLCASSSSGSRDEQYFGPGTRLTVT.

The chain carries TRBV5-1 and TRBJ2-1; 10 nucleotides agree with TRBD2. Germline values: CDR1 SGHRS, CDR2 YFSETQ. The CDR3 sequence is 15 residues long. The junction had 2 bases not matched to a gene; V was cut back by 0 bases and J by 5 bases. In nucleotides, the CDR3 is TGCGCCAGCAGCTTGGGTAGCGGGAGGAACAATGAGCAGTTCTTC. Translating gives CASSLGSGRNNEQFF. The full variable domain, its missing parts supplied by reference TRBV5-1 and TRBJ2-1, is KAGVTQTPRYLIKTRGQQVTLSCSPISGHRSVSWYQQTPGQGLQFLFEYFSETQRNKGNFPGRFSGRQFSNSRSEMNVSTLELGDSALYLCASSLGSGRNNEQFFGPGTRLTVL.

This clone was detected a few times. This chain uses TRBV7-9 with TRBJ1-3, with D perhaps matching TRBD1 (6 bases). The CDR3 loop spans 14 amino acids. Germline V gives CDR1 SEHNR, CDR2 FQNEAQ (reference sequence). Trimming cost V 2 bases and J 8 bases, with 13 bases left between them. CDR3: CASSLRQVADTIYF. Written as DNA, the CDR3 is TGTGCCAGCAGCTTACGACAGGTGGCGGACACCATATATTTT.

This chain joins TRBV7-9 and TRBJ2-5; D might be TRBD2 (6 bases). The assigned J gene may be wrong: the sequence end matches TRBJ2-7 better. Per germline, CDR1 SEHNR and CDR2 FQNEAQ (reference sequence). The CDR3 has 15 residues. CDR3 in DNA: TGTGCCAGCAGCTTAGCAGGCGGGGAAGCCTACGAGCAGTACTTC. Residues: CASSLAGGEAYEQYF.

The CDR3 nucleotides are TGTGCCAGCAGTGACACAGACAGCTCCTACAATGAGCAGTTCTTC. This encodes CASSDTDSSYNEQFF. The chain joins TRBV6-4 to TRBJ2-1; D is perhaps TRBD1 (5 bases). CDR1 and CDR2 (germline): MRHNA, SNTAGT. The CDR3 is 15 residues long. The V and J ends lost 2 bases and 0 bases respectively, with 8 bases between them.

The V and J genes are TRBV6-5 and TRBJ2-3; D is unresolved. Germline V lookup: CDR1 MNHEY, CDR2 SVGAGI. Trimming took 2 bases from V and 8 from J, leaving 14 bases between them. The CDR3 is 14 residues long. The CDR3 bases are TGTGCCAGCAGTTACCTGCTTCGCCGCGGTACGCAGTATTTT. Protein: CASSYLLRRGTQYF.

The V gene is TRBV27, the J gene TRBJ2-7, with 12 bases aligning to TRBD2. The V gene end was trimmed by 5 bases and the J gene end by 3 bases; junction bases not matched to a gene: 5. Germline CDR1 is MNHEY and CDR2 is SMNVEV (reference sequence). The CDR3 loop spans 15 amino acids. This chain's CDR3 is CASSPRTSGIYEQYF. The CDR3 region has the DNA TGTGCCAGCAGTCCCCGGACTAGCGGGATCTACGAGCAGTACTTC.

Written as DNA, the CDR3 is TGTGCCAGCACCTCAGCAGAGAGACAGGGGTACGAGCAGTACTTC. Amino acid sequence: CASTSAERQGYEQYF. The genes are TRBV27 and TRBJ2-7, with 8 bases that match TRBD1. Germline-derived CDR1 and CDR2 are MNHEY and SMNVEV (reference sequence). V lost 7 bases to trimming and J lost 4 bases; unmatched junction nucleotides: 12. The length of the CDR3 is 15 residues.

This rearrangement joins TRBV6-1 to TRBJ2-7, with TRBD2 matching over 9 bases. The length of the CDR3 is 14 residues. V lost 7 bases and J lost 5; bases outside the gene matches: 9. Germline V gives CDR1 MNHNS, CDR2 SASEGT. For the CDR3, the DNA is TGTGCCAGCACGGTAAGCGGGAGGATCGACGAGCAGTACTTC. Translation gives CASTVSGRIDEQYF.

This chain uses TRBV7-3 with TRBJ1-2; the match to TRBD1 covers 7 bases. Losses at the gene ends were 0 bases for V and 4 bases for J; bases not matched to a gene: 2. The length of the CDR3 is 14 residues. Germline CDR1 reads SGHTA; CDR2 reads FQGTGA. The CDR3 DNA is TGTGCCAGCAGCTTAACGGCAGGGGGCTATGGCTACACCTTC. The encoded protein is CASSLTAGGYGYTF.

The chain recombines TRBV28 with TRBJ2-2; 7 nucleotides line up with TRBD2. V trimming: 5 bases; J trimming: 0 bases; junction bases outside the gene matches: 3. This CDR3 is 15 amino acids long. Germline CDR1 is MDHEN and CDR2 is SYDVKM. CDR3 protein: CASSPAGTNTGELFF. CDR3 in DNA: TGTGCCAGCAGTCCAGCGGGAACGAACACCGGGGAGCTGTTTTTT.

The rearrangement links TRBV6-5 to TRBJ2-1; D is unresolved. V gave up 0 bases and J gave up 2 bases, with 11 bases separating them. Germline V gene sequence: CDR1 MNHEY, CDR2 SVGAGI. The CDR3 runs 16 residues. This CDR3 reads CASSYSRSVTYNEQFF. CDR3 in DNA: TGTGCCAGCAGTTACTCAAGAAGCGTTACCTACAATGAGCAGTTCTTC.

This chain connects TRBV7-3 to TRBJ2-7, with 9 bases matching TRBD2. CDR1 is SGHTA, CDR2 FQGTGA, per germline. V lost 1 base and J lost 5; bases outside the gene matches: 6. The CDR3 length is 15 residues. Here the CDR3 DNA reads TGTGCCAGCAGCTTAATGGCGGGAGGGCCCCACGAGCAGTACTTC. Its protein product is CASSLMAGGPHEQYF.

In the case of this clone: This specimen includes other DNA sequences encoding the same CDR3. The V and J genes are TRBV28 and TRBJ2-5; TRBD2 agrees at 13 bases. The trim removed 2 bases at V and 1 base at J, leaving 4 bases unmatched. Germline V gene sequence: CDR1 MDHEN, CDR2 SYDVKM. The CDR3 covers 17 residues. The DNA of the CDR3 is TGTGCCAGCAGTTTACCCCGACTAGCGGGGGGCCAAGAGACCCAGTACTTC. Protein product: CASSLPRLAGGQETQYF.

The rearrangement links TRBV27 to TRBJ1-2; D uncertain. V gave up 2 bases and J gave up 9 bases, with 13 bases separating them. The CDR3 runs to 13 residues. Looked up from germline, CDR1 is MNHEY and CDR2 is SMNVEV (reference sequence). In DNA, the CDR3 is TGTGCCAGCAGTTTAAGGTCAGAGGGTCGCTACACCTTC. It codes for CASSLRSEGRYTF.

The chain carries TRBV11-3 and TRBJ1-3; D remains unclear. Germline V gene sequence: CDR1 SGHNT, CDR2 YENEEA. The CDR3 has 13 amino acids. V lost 4 bases, J lost 0 bases, and 4 bases lay in between. The CDR3 nucleotides are TGTGCCAGCAGCTCGAGCTCTGGAAACACCATATATTTT. This sequence encodes CASSSSSGNTIYF.

This clone was detected a few times. The chain uses TRBV13 and TRBJ1-2, with 9 bases fitting TRBD1. CDR1 and CDR2 from the germline V gene are PRHDT and FYEKMQ (reference sequence). This CDR3 has 14 residues. The V gene end was trimmed by 4 bases and the J gene end by 4 bases; junction bases not matched to a gene: 4. The CDR3 protein is CASSSRQGVYGYTF. CDR3 nucleotides: TGTGCCAGCAGCTCGCGACAGGGGGTCTATGGCTACACCTTC.

This chain links TRBV2 with TRBJ2-1; 9 bases align to TRBD2. The CDR3 has 15 residues. Trimming at V came to 6 bases and at J to 3 bases, leaving 6 bases not matched to a gene. Per the germline V gene, CDR1 is SNHLY and CDR2 is FYNNEI. The chain's CDR3 is CASSGSGSGYNEQFF. The CDR3 DNA follows: TGTGCCAGCAGCGGTAGCGGGAGTGGCTACAATGAGCAGTTCTTC.

The rearrangement links TRBV5-4 to TRBJ2-5; D is perhaps TRBD2 (6 bases). The length of the CDR3 is 16 residues. Germline lookup yields CDR1 SGHNT and CDR2 YYREEE (reference sequence). The V end lost 4 bases, the J end lost 2 bases, and 18 bases lay between the germline ends. The CDR3 bases are TGTGCCAGCAGCCCATCCGGGGTAGCGGCACAAGAGACCCAGTACTTC. As protein: CASSPSGVAAQETQYF.